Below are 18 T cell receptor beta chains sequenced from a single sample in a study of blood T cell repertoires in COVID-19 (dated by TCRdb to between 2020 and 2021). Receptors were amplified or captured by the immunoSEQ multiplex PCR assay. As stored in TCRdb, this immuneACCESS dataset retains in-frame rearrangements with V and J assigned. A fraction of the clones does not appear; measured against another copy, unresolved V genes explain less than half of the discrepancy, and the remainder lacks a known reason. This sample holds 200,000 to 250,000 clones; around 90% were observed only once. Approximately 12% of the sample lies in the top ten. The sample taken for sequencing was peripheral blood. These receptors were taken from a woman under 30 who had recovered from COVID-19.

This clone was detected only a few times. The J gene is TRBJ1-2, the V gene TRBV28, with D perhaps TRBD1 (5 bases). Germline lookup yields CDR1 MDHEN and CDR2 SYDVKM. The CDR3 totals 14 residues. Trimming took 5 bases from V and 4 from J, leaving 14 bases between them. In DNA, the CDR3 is TGTGCCAGCAGTGATCTGACAGCCCTCTATGGCTACACCTTC. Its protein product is CASSDLTALYGYTF.

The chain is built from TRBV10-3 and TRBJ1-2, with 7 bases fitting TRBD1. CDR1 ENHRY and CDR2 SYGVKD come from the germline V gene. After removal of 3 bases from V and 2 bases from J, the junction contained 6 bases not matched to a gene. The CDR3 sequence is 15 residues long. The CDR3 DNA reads TGTGCCATCAGTGATGGGACAGCGGAAAACTATGGCTACACCTTC. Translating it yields CAISDGTAENYGYTF.

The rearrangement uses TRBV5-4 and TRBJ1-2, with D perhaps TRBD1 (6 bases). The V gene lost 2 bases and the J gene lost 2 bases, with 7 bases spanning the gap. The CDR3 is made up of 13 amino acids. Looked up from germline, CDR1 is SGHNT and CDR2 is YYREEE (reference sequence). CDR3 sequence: CASSFTGNYGYTF. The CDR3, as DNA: TGTGCCAGCAGCTTCACAGGGAACTATGGCTACACCTTC. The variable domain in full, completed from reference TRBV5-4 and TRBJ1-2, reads ETGVTQSPTHLIKTRGQQVTLRCSSQSGHNTVSWYQQALGQGPQFIFQYYREEENGRGNFPPRFSGLQFPNYSSELNVNALELDDSALYLCASSFTGNYGYTFGSGTRLTVV.

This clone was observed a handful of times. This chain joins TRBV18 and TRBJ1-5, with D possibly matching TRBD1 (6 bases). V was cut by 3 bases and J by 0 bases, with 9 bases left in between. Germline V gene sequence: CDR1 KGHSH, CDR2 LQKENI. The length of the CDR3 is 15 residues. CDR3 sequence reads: CASSPDSNSNQPQHF. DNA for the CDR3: TGTGCCAGCTCACCGGACAGTAATAGCAATCAGCCCCAGCATTTT.

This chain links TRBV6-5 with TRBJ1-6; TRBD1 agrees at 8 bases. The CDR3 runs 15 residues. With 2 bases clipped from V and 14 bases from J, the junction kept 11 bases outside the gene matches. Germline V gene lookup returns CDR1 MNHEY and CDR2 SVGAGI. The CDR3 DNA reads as TGTGCCAGCAGTTACGCGGGACAGGCACTCGGGGCCCTCCACTTT. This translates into CASSYAGQALGALHF.

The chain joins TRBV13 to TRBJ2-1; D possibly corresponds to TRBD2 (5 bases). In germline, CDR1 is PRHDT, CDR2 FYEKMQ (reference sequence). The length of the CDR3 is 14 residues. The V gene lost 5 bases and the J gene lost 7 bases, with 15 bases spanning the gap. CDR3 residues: CASSNRSGKNEQFF. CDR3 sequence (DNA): TGTGCCAGCAGCAATAGGTCGGGGAAAAATGAGCAGTTCTTC.

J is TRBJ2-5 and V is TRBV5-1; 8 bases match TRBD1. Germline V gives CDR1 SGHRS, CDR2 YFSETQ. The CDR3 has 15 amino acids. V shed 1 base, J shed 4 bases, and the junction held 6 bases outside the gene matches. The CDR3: CASSLHPGQGETQYF. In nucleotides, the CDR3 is TGCGCCAGCAGCTTGCACCCCGGACAGGGAGAGACCCAGTACTTC.

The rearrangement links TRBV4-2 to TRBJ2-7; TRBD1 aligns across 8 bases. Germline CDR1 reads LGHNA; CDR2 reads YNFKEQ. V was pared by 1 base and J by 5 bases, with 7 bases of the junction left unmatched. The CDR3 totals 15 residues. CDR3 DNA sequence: TGTGCCAGCAGCCAAGCGGTCCCAGGGGGCCACGAGCAGTACTTC. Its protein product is CASSQAVPGGHEQYF.

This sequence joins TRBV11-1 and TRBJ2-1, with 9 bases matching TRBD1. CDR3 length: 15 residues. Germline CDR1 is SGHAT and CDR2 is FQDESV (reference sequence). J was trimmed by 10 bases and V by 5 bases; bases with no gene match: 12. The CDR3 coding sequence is TGTGCCAGCAGCCCCCGGGGACAGGGCCTACTAGAGCAGTTCTTC. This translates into CASSPRGQGLLEQFF.

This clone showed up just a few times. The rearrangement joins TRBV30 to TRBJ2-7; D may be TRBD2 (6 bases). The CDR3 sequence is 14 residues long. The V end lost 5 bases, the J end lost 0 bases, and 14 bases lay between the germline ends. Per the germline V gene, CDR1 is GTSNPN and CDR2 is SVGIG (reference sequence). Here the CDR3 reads CAWGRDSLSYEQYF. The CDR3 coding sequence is TGTGCCTGGGGGCGGGACTCTCTCTCCTACGAGCAGTACTTC.

The CDR3 sequence: CASSQAGTGDGYTF. CDR3 nucleotide sequence: TGTGCCAGCAGCCAAGCCGGGACAGGGGATGGCTACACCTTC. The V call is TRBV4-2, the J call TRBJ1-2, with TRBD1 identical over 10 bases. This CDR3 region has 14 residues. Germline V CDR1 and CDR2: LGHNA, YNFKEQ. With 1 base clipped from V and 6 bases from J, the junction kept 2 bases outside the gene matches.

CDR3 nucleotide sequence: TGTGCCAGCAGCCTACAGGGTCCCCAGCATTTT. Residues: CASSLQGPQHF. The chain recombines TRBV7-8 with TRBJ1-5, with D possibly matching TRBD1 (6 bases). Germline V gene lookup returns CDR1 SGHVS and CDR2 FQNEAQ. V was cut by 5 bases and J by 10 bases, with 9 bases left in between. The CDR3 is 11 amino acids.

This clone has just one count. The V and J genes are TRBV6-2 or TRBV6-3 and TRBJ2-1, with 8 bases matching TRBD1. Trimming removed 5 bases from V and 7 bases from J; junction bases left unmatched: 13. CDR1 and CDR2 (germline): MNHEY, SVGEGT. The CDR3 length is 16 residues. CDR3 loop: CASSPTGQARKNEQFF. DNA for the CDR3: TGTGCCAGCAGTCCAACGGGACAGGCCCGTAAGAATGAGCAGTTCTTC.

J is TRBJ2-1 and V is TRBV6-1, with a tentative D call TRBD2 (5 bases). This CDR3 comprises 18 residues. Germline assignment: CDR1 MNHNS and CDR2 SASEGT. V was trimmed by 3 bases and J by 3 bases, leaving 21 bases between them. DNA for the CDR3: TGTGCCAGCAGTGACAATCTGAGCCCTCGGGGATACTACAATGAGCAGTTCTTC. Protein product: CASSDNLSPRGYYNEQFF.

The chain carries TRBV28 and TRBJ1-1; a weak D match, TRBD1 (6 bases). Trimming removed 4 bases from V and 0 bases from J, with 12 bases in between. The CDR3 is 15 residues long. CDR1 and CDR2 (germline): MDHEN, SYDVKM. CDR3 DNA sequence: TGTGCCAGCAGTTCTACGACAGGATTGAACACTGAAGCTTTCTTT. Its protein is CASSSTTGLNTEAFF.

CDR3 bases: TGTGCCATCAGTGAGTCGGCGGGCCTGGGCACAGATACGCAGTATTTT. Its translation is CAISESAGLGTDTQYF. The chain combines TRBV10-3 with TRBJ2-3, with D possibly being TRBD2 (5 bases). With 0 bases removed from V and 1 base from J, the gap between germline ends came to 11 bases. Germline CDR1 is ENHRY and CDR2 is SYGVKD. This CDR3 comprises 16 residues.

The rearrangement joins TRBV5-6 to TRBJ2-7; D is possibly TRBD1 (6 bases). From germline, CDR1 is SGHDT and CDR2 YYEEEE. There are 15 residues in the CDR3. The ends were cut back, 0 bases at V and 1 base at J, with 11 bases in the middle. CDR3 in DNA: TGTGCCAGCAGCTTGGCAATCAGGGGTTCCTACGAGCAGTACTTC. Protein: CASSLAIRGSYEQYF.

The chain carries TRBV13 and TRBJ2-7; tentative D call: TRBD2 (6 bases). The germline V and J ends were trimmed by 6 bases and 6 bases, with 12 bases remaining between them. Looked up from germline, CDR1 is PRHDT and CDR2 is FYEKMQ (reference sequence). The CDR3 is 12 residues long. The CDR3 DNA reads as TGTGCCAGCAGAGGAGGGACCGGCGAGCAGTACTTC. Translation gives CASRGGTGEQYF.